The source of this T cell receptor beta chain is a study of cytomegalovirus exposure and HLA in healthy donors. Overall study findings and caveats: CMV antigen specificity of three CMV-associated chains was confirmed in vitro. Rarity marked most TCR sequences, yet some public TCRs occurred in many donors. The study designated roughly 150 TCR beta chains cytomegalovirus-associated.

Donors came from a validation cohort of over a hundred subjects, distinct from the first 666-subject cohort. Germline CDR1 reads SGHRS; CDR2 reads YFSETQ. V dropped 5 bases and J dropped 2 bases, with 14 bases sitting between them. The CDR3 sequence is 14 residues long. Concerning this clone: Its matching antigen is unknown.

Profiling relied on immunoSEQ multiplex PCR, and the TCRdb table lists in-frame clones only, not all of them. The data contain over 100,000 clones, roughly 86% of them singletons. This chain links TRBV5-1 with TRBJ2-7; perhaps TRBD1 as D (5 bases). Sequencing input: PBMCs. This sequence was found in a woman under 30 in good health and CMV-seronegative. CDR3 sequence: CASRTTVTAYEQYF. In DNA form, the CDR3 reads TGCGCCAGCAGGACGACAGTAACCGCCTACGAGCAGTACTTC. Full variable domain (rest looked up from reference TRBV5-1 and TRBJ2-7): KAGVTQTPRYLIKTRGQQVTLSCSPISGHRSVSWYQQTPGQGLQFLFEYFSETQRNKGNFPGRFSGRQFSNSRSEMNVSTLELGDSALYLCASRTTVTAYEQYFGPGTRLTVT.